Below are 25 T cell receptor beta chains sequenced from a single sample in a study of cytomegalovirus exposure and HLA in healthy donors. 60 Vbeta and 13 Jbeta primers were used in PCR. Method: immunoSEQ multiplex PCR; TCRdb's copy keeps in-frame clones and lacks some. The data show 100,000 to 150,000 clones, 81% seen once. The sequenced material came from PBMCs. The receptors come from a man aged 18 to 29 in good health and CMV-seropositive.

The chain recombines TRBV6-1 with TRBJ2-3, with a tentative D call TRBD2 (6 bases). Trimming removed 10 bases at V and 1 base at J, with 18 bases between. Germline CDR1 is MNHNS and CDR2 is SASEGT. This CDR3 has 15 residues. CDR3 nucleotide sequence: TGTGCCACCGACGTGGGGAGGTCAGGCACAGATACGCAGTATTTT. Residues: CATDVGRSGTDTQYF.

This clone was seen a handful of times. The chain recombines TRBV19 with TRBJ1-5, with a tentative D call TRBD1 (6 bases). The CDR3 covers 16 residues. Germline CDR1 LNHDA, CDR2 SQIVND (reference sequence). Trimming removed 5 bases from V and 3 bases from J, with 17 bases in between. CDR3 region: CASSAGQITVNQPQHF. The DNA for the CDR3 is TGTGCCAGTAGTGCCGGACAGATCACCGTCAATCAGCCCCAGCATTTT.

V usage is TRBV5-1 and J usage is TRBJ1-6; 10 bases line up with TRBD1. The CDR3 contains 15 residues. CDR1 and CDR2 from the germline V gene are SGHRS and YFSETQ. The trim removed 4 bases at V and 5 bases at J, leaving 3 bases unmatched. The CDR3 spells CASSGGTGDNSPLHF. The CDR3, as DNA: TGCGCCAGCAGCGGGGGGACAGGGGATAATTCACCCCTCCACTTT.

For the CDR3, the DNA is TGCGCCAGCAGTCGACAGGGTGGAGATACGCAGTATTTT. Its protein product is CASSRQGGDTQYF. The J gene is TRBJ2-3, the V gene TRBV10-1; the match to TRBD1 covers 7 bases. V shed 5 bases, J shed 5 bases, and the junction held 4 bases outside the gene matches. The CDR3 consists of 13 residues. Germline lookup yields CDR1 WNHNN and CDR2 SYGVQD (reference sequence).

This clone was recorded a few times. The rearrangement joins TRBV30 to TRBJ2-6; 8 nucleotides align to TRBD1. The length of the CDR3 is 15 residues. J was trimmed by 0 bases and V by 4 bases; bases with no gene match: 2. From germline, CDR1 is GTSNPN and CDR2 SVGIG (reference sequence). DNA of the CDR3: TGTGCCTGGAACAGGGGGTCCTCTGGGGCCAACGTCCTGACTTTC. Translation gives CAWNRGSSGANVLTF.

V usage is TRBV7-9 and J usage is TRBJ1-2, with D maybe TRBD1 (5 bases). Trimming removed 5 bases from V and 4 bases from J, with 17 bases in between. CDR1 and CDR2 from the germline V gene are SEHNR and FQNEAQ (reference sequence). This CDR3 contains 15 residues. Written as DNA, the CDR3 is TGTGCCAGCAGCCCGGGACCTGGGGGACTCTATGGCTACACCTTC. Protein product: CASSPGPGGLYGYTF.

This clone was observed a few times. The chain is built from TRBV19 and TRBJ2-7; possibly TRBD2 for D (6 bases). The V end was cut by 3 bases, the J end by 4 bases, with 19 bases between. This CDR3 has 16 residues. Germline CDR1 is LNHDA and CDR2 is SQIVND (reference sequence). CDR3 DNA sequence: TGTGCCAGTAGTATTTCTGGCGGGGCTGAACCTTACGAGCAGTACTTC. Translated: CASSISGGAEPYEQYF.

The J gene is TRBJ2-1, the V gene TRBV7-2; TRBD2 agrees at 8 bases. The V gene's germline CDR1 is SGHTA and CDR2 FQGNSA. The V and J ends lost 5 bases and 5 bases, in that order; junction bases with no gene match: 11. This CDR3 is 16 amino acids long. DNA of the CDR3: TGTGCCAGCAGCCGGCCCCTGGGACTAGTCGACAATGAGCAGTTCTTC. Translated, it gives CASSRPLGLVDNEQFF.

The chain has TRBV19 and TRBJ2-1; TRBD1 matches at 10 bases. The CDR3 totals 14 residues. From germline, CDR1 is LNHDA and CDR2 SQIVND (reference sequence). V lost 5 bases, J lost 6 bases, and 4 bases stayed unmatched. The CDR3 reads CASSRDRGSNEQFF. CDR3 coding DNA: TGTGCCAGTAGTCGGGACAGGGGCTCCAATGAGCAGTTCTTC.

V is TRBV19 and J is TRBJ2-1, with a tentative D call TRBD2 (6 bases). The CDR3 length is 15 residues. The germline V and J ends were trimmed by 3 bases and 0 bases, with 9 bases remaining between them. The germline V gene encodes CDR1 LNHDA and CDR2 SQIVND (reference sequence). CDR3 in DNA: TGTGCCAGTAGTATGACTAGAGCCTCCTACAATGAGCAGTTCTTC. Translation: CASSMTRASYNEQFF.

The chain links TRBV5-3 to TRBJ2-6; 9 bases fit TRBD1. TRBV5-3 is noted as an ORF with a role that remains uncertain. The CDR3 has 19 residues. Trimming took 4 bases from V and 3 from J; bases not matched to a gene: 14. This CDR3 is CARSHNRDREVYGANVLTF. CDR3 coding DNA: TGTGCCAGAAGCCACAACCGGGACAGGGAGGTGTATGGGGCCAACGTCCTGACTTTC.

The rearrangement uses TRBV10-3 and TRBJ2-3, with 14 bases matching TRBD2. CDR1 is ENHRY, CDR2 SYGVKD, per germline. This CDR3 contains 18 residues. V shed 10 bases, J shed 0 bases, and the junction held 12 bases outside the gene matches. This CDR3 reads CATVSTSGRAKSTDTQYF. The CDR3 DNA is TGTGCCACCGTATCGACTAGCGGGAGGGCGAAGAGCACAGATACGCAGTATTTT.

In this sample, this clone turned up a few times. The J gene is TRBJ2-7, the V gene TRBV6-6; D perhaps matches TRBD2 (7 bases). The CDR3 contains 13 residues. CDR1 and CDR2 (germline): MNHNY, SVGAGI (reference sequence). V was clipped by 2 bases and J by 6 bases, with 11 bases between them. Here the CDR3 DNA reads TGTGCCAGCAGTTACGGGGGGGGCGGCGAGCAGTACTTC. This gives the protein CASSYGGGGEQYF.

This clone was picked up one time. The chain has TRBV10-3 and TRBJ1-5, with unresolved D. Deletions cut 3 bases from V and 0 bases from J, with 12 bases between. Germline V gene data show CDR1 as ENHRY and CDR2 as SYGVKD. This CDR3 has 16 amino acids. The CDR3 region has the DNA TGTGCCATCAGTGAAGGGAGGAGGAATAGCAATCAGCCCCAGCATTTT. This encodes CAISEGRRNSNQPQHF.

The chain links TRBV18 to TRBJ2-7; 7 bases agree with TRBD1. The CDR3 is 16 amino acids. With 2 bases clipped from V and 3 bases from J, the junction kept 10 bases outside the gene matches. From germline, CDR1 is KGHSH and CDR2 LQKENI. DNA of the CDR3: TGTGCCAGCTCACCAGATAATCTAGGACAGGACTACGAGCAGTACTTC. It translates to CASSPDNLGQDYEQYF.

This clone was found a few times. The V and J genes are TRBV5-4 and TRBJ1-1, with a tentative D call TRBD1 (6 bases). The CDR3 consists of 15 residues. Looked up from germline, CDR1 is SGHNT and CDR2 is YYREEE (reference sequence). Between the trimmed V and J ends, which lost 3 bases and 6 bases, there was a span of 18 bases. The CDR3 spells CASSWGQEAGAEAFF. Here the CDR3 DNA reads TGTGCCAGCAGCTGGGGGCAGGAGGCCGGGGCTGAAGCTTTCTTT. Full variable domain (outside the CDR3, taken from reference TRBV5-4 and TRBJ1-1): ETGVTQSPTHLIKTRGQQVTLRCSSQSGHNTVSWYQQALGQGPQFIFQYYREEENGRGNFPPRFSGLQFPNYSSELNVNALELDDSALYLCASSWGQEAGAEAFFGQGTRLTVV.

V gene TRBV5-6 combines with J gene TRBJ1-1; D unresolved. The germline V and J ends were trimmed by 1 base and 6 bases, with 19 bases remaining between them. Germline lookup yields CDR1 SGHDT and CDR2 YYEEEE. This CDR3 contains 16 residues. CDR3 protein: CASSLNFWVGSAEAFF. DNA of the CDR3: TGTGCCAGCAGCTTGAACTTCTGGGTCGGGTCGGCTGAAGCTTTCTTT.

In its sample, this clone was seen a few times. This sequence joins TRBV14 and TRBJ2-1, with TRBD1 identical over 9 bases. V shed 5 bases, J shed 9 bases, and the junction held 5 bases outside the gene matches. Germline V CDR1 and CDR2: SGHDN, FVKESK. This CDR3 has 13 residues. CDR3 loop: CASSANRGPEQFF. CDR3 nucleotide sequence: TGTGCCAGCAGCGCAAACAGGGGGCCTGAGCAGTTCTTC.

CDR3 region: CASSSRTGVYGYTF. The CDR3, as DNA: TGTGCCAGCAGCTCCCGGACAGGGGTATATGGCTACACCTTC. The V and J genes are TRBV7-9 and TRBJ1-2; TRBD1 aligns across 9 bases. Germline CDR1 is SEHNR and CDR2 is FQNEAQ (reference sequence). The CDR3 contains 14 residues. Trimming at V came to 4 bases and at J to 5 bases, leaving 5 bases not matched to a gene.

CDR3: CASSLVSTAGQETQYF. The CDR3, as DNA: TGTGCCAGCAGCTTAGTCTCTACAGCCGGTCAAGAGACCCAGTACTTC. The rearrangement joins TRBV7-2 to TRBJ2-5; D gene uncertain. V was trimmed by 1 base and J by 2 bases, leaving 14 bases between them. The CDR3 covers 16 residues. Looked up from germline, CDR1 is SGHTA and CDR2 is FQGNSA.

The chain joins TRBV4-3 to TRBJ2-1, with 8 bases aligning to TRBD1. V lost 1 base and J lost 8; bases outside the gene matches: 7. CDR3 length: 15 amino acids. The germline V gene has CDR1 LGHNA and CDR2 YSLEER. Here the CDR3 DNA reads TGCGCCAGCAGCCAAGGTCAGGGGGCGATTGATGAGCAGTTCTTC. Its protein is CASSQGQGAIDEQFF.

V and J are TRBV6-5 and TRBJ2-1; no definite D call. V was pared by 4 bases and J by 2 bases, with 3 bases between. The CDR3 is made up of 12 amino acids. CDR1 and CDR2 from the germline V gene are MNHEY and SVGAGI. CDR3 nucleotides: TGTGCCAGCAGTTCTGCCTACAATGAGCAGTTCTTC. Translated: CASSSAYNEQFF.

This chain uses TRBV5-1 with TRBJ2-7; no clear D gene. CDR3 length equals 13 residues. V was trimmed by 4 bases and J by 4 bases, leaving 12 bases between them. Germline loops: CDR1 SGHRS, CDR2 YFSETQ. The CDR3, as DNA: TGCGCCAGCAGCACAAACCCAGGTTACGAGCAGTACTTC. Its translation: CASSTNPGYEQYF.

In DNA form, the CDR3 reads TGTGCCAGCAGCACCTATCTGAGCGGAACCTACGAGCAGTACTTC. Encoded protein: CASSTYLSGTYEQYF. The gene calls are TRBV7-2 and TRBJ2-7; D possibly corresponds to TRBD2 (5 bases). The CDR3 is 15 amino acids. V lost 5 bases and J lost 2, with 16 bases in between. Germline CDR1 and CDR2: SGHTA and FQGNSA.

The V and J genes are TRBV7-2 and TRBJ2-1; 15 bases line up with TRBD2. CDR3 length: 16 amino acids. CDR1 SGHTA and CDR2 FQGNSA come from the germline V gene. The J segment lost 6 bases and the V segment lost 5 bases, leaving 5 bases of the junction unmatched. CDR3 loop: CASSLRGLAGGNEQFF. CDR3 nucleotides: TGTGCCAGCAGCCTAAGGGGACTAGCGGGAGGCAATGAGCAGTTCTTC.